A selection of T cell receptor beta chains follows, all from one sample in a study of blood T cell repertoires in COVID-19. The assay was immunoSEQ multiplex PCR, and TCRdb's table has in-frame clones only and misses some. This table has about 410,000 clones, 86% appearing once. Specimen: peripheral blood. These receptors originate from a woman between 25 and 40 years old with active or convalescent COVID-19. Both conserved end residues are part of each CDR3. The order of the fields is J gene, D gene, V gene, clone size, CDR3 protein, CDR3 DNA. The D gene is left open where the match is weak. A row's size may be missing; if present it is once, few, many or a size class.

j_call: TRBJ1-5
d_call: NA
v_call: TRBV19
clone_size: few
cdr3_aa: CASSTGNSVNQPQHF
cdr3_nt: TGTGCCAGTAGTACAGGGAATTCGGTCAATCAGCCCCAGCATTTT

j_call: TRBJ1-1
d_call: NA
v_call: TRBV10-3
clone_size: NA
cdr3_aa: CAISEGTPTEAFF
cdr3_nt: TGTGCCATCAGTGAAGGGACACCCACTGAAGCTTTCTTT

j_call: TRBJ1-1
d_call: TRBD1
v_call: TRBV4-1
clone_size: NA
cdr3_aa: CASRTGGEDTEAFF
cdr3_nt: TGCGCCAGCAGGACAGGGGGAGAGGACACTGAAGCTTTCTTT

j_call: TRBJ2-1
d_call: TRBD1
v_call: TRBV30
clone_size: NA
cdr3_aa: CAYRDRGYNEQFF
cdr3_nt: TGTGCCTACCGGGACAGGGGATACAATGAGCAGTTCTTC

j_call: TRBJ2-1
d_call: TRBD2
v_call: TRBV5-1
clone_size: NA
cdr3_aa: CASTTSGKYNEQFF
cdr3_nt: TGCGCCAGTACAACTAGCGGGAAATACAATGAGCAGTTCTTC

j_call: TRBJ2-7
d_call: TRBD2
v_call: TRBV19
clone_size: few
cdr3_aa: CASSPGLAIEQYF
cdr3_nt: TGTGCCAGTAGTCCGGGACTAGCGATCGAGCAGTACTTC

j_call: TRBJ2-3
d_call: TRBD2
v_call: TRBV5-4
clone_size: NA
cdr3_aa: CASSFKRETTDTQYF
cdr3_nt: TGTGCCAGCAGCTTCAAGCGGGAGACCACAGATACGCAGTATTTT

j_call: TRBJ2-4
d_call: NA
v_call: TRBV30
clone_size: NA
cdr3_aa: CAWTEQVSGLNIQYF
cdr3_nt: TGTGCCTGGACTGAACAGGTTTCCGGATTAAACATTCAGTACTTC

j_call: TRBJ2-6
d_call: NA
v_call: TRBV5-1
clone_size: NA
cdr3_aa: CASTLDRNQGGANVLTF
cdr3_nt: TGCGCCAGCACCCTAGACCGCAACCAGGGTGGGGCCAACGTCCTGACTTTC

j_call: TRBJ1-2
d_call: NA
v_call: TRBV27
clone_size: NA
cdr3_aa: CASSPGLPLVDYGYTF
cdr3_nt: TGTGCCAGCAGCCCGGGACTCCCTCTCGTGGACTATGGCTACACCTTC

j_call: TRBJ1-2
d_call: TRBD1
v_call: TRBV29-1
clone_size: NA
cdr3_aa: CSVEEQGHYGYTF
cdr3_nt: TGCAGCGTTGAAGAACAGGGGCACTATGGCTACACCTTC

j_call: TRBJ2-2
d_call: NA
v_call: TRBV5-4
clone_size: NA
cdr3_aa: CAVPGVTGELFF
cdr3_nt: TGTGCCGTTCCGGGGGTCACCGGGGAGCTGTTTTTT

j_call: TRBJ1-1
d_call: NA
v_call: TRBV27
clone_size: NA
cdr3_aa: CASKPRGTEAFF
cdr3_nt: TGTGCCAGCAAGCCCAGGGGAACTGAAGCTTTCTTT

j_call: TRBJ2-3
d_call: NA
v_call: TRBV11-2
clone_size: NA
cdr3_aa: CASSLFARDVTDTQYF
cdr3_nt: TGTGCCAGCAGCTTATTTGCGCGGGATGTCACAGATACGCAGTATTTT

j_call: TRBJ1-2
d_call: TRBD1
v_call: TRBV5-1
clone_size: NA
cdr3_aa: CASSLNTGETAYGYTF
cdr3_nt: TGCGCCAGCAGCCTGAACACAGGGGAGACGGCCTATGGCTACACCTTC

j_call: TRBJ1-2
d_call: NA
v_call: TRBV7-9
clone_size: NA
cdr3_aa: CASSFTVTDYGYTF
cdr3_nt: TGTGCCAGCAGCTTTACTGTGACAGACTATGGCTACACCTTC

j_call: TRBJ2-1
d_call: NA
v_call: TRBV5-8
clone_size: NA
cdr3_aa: CASSPGTPSTLHNEQFF
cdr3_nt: TGTGCCAGCAGCCCGGGGACACCCTCGACTCTACACAATGAGCAGTTCTTC

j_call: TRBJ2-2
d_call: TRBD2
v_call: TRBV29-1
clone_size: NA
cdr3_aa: CSVDLAGGTGELFF
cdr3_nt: TGCAGCGTTGATCTAGCGGGAGGCACCGGGGAGCTGTTTTTT

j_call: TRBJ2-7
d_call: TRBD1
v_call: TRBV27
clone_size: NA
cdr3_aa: CASSALVGQEAEQYF
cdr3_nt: TGTGCCAGCAGTGCCTTGGTGGGACAGGAAGCGGAGCAGTACTTC

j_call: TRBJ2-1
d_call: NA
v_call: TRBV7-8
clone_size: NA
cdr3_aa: CASSLAGEVYNEQFF
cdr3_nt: TGTGCCAGCAGCTTGGCAGGGGAAGTCTACAATGAGCAGTTCTTC

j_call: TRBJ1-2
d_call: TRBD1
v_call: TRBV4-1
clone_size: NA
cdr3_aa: CASSQELGTGDTDGYTF
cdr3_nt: TGCGCCAGCAGCCAAGAACTCGGGACAGGGGATACCGATGGCTACACCTTC

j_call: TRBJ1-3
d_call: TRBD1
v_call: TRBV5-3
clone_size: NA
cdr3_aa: CARSFNTGVFSGNTIYF
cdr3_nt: TGTGCCAGAAGCTTTAACACAGGGGTCTTCTCTGGAAACACCATATATTTT

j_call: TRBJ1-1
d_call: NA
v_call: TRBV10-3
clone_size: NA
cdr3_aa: CAISPRGSVMGTEAFF
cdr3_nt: TGTGCCATCAGTCCCAGGGGATCGGTTATGGGCACTGAAGCTTTCTTT

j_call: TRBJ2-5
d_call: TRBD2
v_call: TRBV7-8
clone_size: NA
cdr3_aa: CASSLLAGIDTQYF
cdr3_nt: TGTGCCAGCAGCTTGCTAGCGGGGATTGATACCCAGTACTTC

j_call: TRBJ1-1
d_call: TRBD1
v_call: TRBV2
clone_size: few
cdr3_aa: CAGTGQGAEAFF
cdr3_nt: TGTGCCGGAACAGGACAGGGTGCTGAAGCTTTCTTT

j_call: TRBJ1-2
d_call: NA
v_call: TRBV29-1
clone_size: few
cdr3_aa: CSVEEARASGYTF
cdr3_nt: TGCAGCGTTGAAGAGGCCAGGGCGAGTGGCTACACCTTC

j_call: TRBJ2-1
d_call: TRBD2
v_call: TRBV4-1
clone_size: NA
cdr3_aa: CASSQEKPSGRYEQFF
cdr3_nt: TGCGCCAGCAGCCAAGAGAAGCCTAGCGGGAGATATGAGCAGTTCTTC

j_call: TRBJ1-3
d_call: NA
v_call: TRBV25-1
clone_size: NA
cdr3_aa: CASRAGYGNTIYF
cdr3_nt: TGTGCCAGCAGAGCAGGGTATGGAAACACCATATATTTT

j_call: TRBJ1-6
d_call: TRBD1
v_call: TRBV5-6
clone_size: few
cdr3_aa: CASSLSTGAANSPLHF
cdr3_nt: TGTGCCAGCAGCCTAAGTACAGGGGCGGCTAATTCACCCCTCCACTTT

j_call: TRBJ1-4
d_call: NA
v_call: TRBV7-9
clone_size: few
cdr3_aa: CASSPRDRPVEEKLFF
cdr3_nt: TGTGCCAGCAGCCCCAGAGACAGGCCGGTTGAGGAAAAACTGTTTTTT

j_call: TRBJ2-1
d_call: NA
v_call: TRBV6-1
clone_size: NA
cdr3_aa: CASSEMDSSYNEQFF
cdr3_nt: TGTGCCAGCAGTGAAATGGACAGCTCCTACAATGAGCAGTTCTTC

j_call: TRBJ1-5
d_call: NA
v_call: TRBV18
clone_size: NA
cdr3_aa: CASSPSPDQPQHF
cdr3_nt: TGTGCCAGCTCACCATCCCCCGATCAGCCCCAGCATTTT

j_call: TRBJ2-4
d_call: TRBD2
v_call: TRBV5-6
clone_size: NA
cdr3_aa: CASSSRTSPKNIQYF
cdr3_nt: TGTGCCAGCAGCTCCCGGACTAGTCCCAAAAACATTCAGTACTTC

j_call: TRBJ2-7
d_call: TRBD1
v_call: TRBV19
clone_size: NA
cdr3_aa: CASSRDRPYEQYF
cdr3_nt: TGTGCCAGTAGCCGGGACAGGCCTTACGAGCAGTACTTC

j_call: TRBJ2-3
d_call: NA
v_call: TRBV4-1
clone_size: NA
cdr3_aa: CASSPAGVLTDTQYF
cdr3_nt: TGCGCCAGCAGCCCGGCAGGGGTTTTGACAGATACGCAGTATTTT

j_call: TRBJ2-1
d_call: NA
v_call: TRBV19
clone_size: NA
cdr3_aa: CASSPGTPRAYNEQFF
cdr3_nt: TGTGCCAGTAGTCCAGGGACTCCTCGAGCTTACAATGAGCAGTTCTTC

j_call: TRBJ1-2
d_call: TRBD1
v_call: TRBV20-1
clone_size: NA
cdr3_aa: CSPGTGDGYTF
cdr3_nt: TGCAGTCCAGGGACAGGGGATGGCTACACCTTC

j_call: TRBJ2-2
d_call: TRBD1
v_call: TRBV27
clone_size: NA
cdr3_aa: CASSLQGATNTGELFF
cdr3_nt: TGTGCCAGCAGTCTACAGGGGGCCACGAACACCGGGGAGCTGTTTTTT

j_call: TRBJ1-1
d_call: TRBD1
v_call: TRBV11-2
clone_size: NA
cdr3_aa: CASSLAPTGSWTEAFF
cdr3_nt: TGTGCCAGCAGCTTAGCTCCGACAGGGTCATGGACTGAAGCTTTCTTT

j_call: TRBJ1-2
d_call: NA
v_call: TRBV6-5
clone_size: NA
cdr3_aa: CARRGADGGYTF
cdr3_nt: TGTGCCAGGCGGGGGGCCGACGGGGGCTACACCTTC

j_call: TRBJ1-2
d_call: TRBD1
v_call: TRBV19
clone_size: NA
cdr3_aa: CASSRDRGYGYTF
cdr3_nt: TGTGCCAGTAGTCGGGACAGGGGCTATGGCTACACCTTC

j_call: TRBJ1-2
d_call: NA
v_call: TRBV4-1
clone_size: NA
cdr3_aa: CASSQVTGFNYGYTF
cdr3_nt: TGCGCCAGCAGCCAAGTAACAGGGTTCAACTATGGCTACACCTTC

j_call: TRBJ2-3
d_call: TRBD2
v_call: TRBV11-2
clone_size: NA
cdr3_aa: CASSFLPGLAGTDTQYF
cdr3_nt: TGTGCCAGCAGCTTCCTTCCTGGACTAGCAGGGACAGATACGCAGTATTTT

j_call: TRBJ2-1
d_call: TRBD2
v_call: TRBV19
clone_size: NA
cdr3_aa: CASRLSGAGGNEQFF
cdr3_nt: TGTGCCAGTAGGCTGAGTGGAGCGGGGGGCAATGAGCAGTTCTTC

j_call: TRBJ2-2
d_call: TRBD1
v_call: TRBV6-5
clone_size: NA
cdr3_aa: CASQRSQGVAGELFF
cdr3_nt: TGTGCCAGCCAAAGGTCACAGGGGGTCGCCGGGGAGCTGTTTTTT

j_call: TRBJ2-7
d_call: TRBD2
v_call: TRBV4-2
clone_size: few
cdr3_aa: CASSQDRPAGGGYEQYF
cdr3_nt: TGTGCCAGCAGCCAAGATAGGCCAGCGGGGGGAGGCTACGAGCAGTACTTC

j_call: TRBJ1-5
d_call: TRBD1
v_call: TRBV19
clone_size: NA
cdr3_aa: CASSARTGSNQPQHF
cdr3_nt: TGTGCCAGTAGTGCCCGGACAGGGAGCAATCAGCCCCAGCATTTT

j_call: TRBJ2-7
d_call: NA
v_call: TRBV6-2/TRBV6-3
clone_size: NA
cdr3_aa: CASSYLGLTYEQYF
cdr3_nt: TGTGCCAGCAGTTACCTCGGACTCACCTACGAGCAGTACTTC

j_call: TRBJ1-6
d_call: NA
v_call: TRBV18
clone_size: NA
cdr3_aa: CASEAGGSGSPLHF
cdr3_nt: TGTGCCAGCGAGGCCGGGGGTTCAGGTTCACCCCTCCACTTT

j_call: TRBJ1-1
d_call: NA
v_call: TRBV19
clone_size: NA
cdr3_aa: CASSLRRAAEAFF
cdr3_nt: TGTGCCAGTAGTCTGAGGCGGGCTGCTGAAGCTTTCTTT

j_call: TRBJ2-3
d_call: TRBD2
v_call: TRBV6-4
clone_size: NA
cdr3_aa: CASSYEAGGQDTQYF
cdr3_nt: TGTGCCAGCAGTTACGAAGCGGGGGGCCAGGATACGCAGTATTTT

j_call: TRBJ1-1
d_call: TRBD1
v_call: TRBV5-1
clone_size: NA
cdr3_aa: CASSLGTGLMNTEAFF
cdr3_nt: TGCGCCAGCAGCTTGGGGACAGGGTTAATGAACACTGAAGCTTTCTTT

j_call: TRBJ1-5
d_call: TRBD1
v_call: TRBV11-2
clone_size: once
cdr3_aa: CASSLGQGGQPQHF
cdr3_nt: TGTGCCAGCAGCTTGGGACAGGGAGGTCAGCCCCAGCATTTT

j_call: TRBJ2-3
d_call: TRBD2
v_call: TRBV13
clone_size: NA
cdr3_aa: CASSLDILAGGKSTDTQYF
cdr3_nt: TGTGCCAGCAGCTTAGATATCCTAGCGGGAGGGAAAAGCACAGATACGCAGTATTTT

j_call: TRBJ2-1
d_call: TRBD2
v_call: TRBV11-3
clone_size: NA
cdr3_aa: CASSLDRLAGVVDEQFF
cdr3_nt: TGTGCCAGCAGCTTAGATAGACTAGCGGGAGTGGTGGATGAGCAGTTCTTC

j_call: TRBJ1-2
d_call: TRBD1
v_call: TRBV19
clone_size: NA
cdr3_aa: CASSIAWDSNYGYTF
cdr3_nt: TGTGCCAGTAGTATAGCTTGGGACAGCAACTATGGCTACACCTTC

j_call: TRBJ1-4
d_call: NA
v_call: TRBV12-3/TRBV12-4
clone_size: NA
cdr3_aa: CASSLEGDKLFF
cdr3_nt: TGTGCCAGCAGTTTAGAAGGAGACAAACTGTTTTTT